This TCR beta chain was recorded in a study of blood T cell repertoires in COVID-19. The wider study: Samples of COVID-19 (acute and convalescent) were obtained from the United States, Italy and Spain. The cDNA or gDNA used as material had been derived from T cells, B-cell-depleted T cells, or PBMCs.

This CDR3 region has 17 residues. Germline assignment: CDR1 SEHNR and CDR2 FQNEAQ (reference sequence). The trim removed 5 bases at V and 2 bases at J, leaving 14 bases unmatched. Per the original data handling: Scientists estimated how many nucleated cells there were by amplifying reference gene primers. Assay: immunoSEQ multiplex PCR; the TCRdb copy retains only in-frame clones and omits some. V, J and clone size are those of that table, while D and trimming were read from the DNA. The sample consists of roughly 50,000 clones, around four fifths of them appearing once. The receptor's source is an elderly woman with acute or convalescent COVID-19. Material for sequencing was peripheral blood. The rearrangement links TRBV7-9 to TRBJ2-7, with 8 positions matching TRBD1. The CDR3 sequence is CASSPDRDLASTYEQYF. CDR3 nucleotides: TGTGCCAGCAGCCCGGACAGGGACCTAGCTAGCACCTACGAGCAGTACTTC.